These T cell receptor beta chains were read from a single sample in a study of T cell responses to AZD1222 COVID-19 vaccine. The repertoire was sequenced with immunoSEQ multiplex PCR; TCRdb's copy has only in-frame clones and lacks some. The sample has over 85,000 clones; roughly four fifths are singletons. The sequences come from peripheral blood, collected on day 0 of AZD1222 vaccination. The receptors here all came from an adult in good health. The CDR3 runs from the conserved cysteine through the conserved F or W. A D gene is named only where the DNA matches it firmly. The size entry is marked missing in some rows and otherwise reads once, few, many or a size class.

DNA: TGTGCCAGCAGCTTGGGAGAAGACAGGGCAAGAGCGGGCTACACCTTC
CDR3: CASSLGEDRARAGYTF
D: TRBD1
J: TRBJ1-2
V: TRBV5-8
size: few

DNA: TGCGCCAGCAGCTCCGAGGGGCTAGCGGGGCAGTTCTTC
CDR3: CASSSEGLAGQFF
D: TRBD2
J: TRBJ2-1
V: TRBV5-1
size: once

DNA: TGTGCCAGTGGGGGAAGGATCGGGACTAACTATGGCTACACCTTC
CDR3: CASGGRIGTNYGYTF
D: NA
J: TRBJ1-2
V: TRBV19
size: NA

DNA: TGTGCCAGCAGGAGGGGGACTAGCGGGGTGGGGCGTGCAGATACGCAGTATTTT
CDR3: CASRRGTSGVGRADTQYF
D: TRBD2
J: TRBJ2-3
V: TRBV11-3
size: NA

DNA: TGTGCCAGCAGGTCCACCAATAACTATGGCTACACCTTC
CDR3: CASRSTNNYGYTF
D: NA
J: TRBJ1-2
V: TRBV28
size: few

DNA: TGTGCCAGTAGTATGGTGGGGCGGTATCAGCCCCAGCATTTT
CDR3: CASSMVGRYQPQHF
D: NA
J: TRBJ1-5
V: TRBV19
size: few

DNA: TGTGCCAGTAGTACCGGACTAGCGGTACGGGGGCTCCAAGAGACCCAGTACTTC
CDR3: CASSTGLAVRGLQETQYF
D: TRBD2
J: TRBJ2-5
V: TRBV19
size: NA

DNA: TGCGCCAGCAGTGAGTCGAAAAGTGGGGAGCAGTACTTC
CDR3: CASSESKSGEQYF
D: NA
J: TRBJ2-7
V: TRBV10-2
size: NA

DNA: TGTGCCAGCTCACCACCGTACAGGACTAGCGGGACGAAAGATACGCAGTATTTT
CDR3: CASSPPYRTSGTKDTQYF
D: TRBD2
J: TRBJ2-3
V: TRBV18
size: NA

DNA: TGTGCCAGCAGCCGCGTTCCGGGTAGCAATGAGCAGTTCTTC
CDR3: CASSRVPGSNEQFF
D: NA
J: TRBJ2-1
V: TRBV3-1/TRBV3-2
size: NA

DNA: TGTGCCACCAGTGATTACCAGAACTATGGCTACACCTTC
CDR3: CATSDYQNYGYTF
D: NA
J: TRBJ1-2
V: TRBV24-1
size: NA

DNA: TGTGCCAGCAGTTACGCGGGACAGGGGAACACTGAAGCTTTCTTT
CDR3: CASSYAGQGNTEAFF
D: TRBD1
J: TRBJ1-1
V: TRBV6-5
size: once

DNA: TGCGCCAGCAGCCCGAATCGGGGGTCTAGCACAGATACGCAGTATTTT
CDR3: CASSPNRGSSTDTQYF
D: NA
J: TRBJ2-3
V: TRBV4-3
size: NA

DNA: TGCGCCAGCAGCCAAGACTTGGGCGCGGGAGGCAAAAACATTCAGTACTTC
CDR3: CASSQDLGAGGKNIQYF
D: TRBD2
J: TRBJ2-4
V: TRBV4-3
size: NA

DNA: TGTGCCAGCACCCTTACAAGAGATACGCAGTATTTT
CDR3: CASTLTRDTQYF
D: NA
J: TRBJ2-3
V: TRBV11-2
size: NA

DNA: TGCGCCAGCAGCCAGTACGGGACCGGCTACACCTTC
CDR3: CASSQYGTGYTF
D: NA
J: TRBJ1-2
V: TRBV4-1
size: few

DNA: TGTGCCTGGAGACAATCGGGCGGGGGACATCTAAATTCACCCCTCCACTTT
CDR3: CAWRQSGGGHLNSPLHF
D: NA
J: TRBJ1-6
V: TRBV30
size: NA

DNA: TGTGCCAGTGGCTCTGGGGCCAACGTCCTGACTTTC
CDR3: CASGSGANVLTF
D: NA
J: TRBJ2-6
V: TRBV19
size: NA

DNA: TGTGCCAGCAGCCAAGACAGACTAGCGGCTAACACCGGGGAGCTGTTTTTT
CDR3: CASSQDRLAANTGELFF
D: TRBD2
J: TRBJ2-2
V: TRBV3-1/TRBV3-2
size: NA

DNA: TGTGCCAGCAGCTCGTATGACAGGGGGCGAGCGGATACGCAGTATTTT
CDR3: CASSSYDRGRADTQYF
D: TRBD1
J: TRBJ2-3
V: TRBV11-2
size: NA

DNA: TGTGCCAGCAGCTTAAGCGGGGGAACCTACGAGCAGTACTTC
CDR3: CASSLSGGTYEQYF
D: TRBD2
J: TRBJ2-7
V: TRBV7-3
size: NA

DNA: TGCGCCAGCAGCAGACATAGCGGGAGCAACACCGGGGAGCTGTTTTTT
CDR3: CASSRHSGSNTGELFF
D: TRBD2
J: TRBJ2-2
V: TRBV5-1
size: NA

DNA: TGTGCCAGCAGCCCAACGACGAGACACAGCGGCACCGGGGAGCTGTTTTTT
CDR3: CASSPTTRHSGTGELFF
D: NA
J: TRBJ2-2
V: TRBV7-3
size: NA

DNA: TGTGCCAGTAGTCCACTGGAAAGGGGACAAAATCAGCCCCAGCATTTT
CDR3: CASSPLERGQNQPQHF
D: NA
J: TRBJ1-5
V: TRBV19
size: NA

DNA: TGCGCCAGCAGCACGGGACAGAGCTCCTACGAGCAGTACTTC
CDR3: CASSTGQSSYEQYF
D: TRBD1
J: TRBJ2-7
V: TRBV5-1
size: NA